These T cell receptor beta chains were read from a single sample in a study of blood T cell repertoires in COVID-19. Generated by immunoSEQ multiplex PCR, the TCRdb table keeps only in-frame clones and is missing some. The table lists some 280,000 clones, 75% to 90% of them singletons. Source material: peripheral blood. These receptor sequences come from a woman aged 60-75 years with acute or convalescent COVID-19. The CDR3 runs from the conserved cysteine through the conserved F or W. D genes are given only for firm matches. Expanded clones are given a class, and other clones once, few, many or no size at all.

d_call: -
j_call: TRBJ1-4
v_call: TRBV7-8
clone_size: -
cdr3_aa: CASRLARGGNEKLFF
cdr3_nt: TGTGCCAGCAGACTCGCCCGGGGGGGTAATGAAAAACTGTTTTTT

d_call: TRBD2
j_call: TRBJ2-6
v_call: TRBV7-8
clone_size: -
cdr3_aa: CASSTWTSGRAAGANVLTF
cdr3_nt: TGTGCCAGCAGCACCTGGACTAGCGGGAGGGCCGCGGGGGCCAACGTCCTGACTTTC

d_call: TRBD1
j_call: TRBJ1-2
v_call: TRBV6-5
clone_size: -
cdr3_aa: CASSLQGDYGYTF
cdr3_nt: TGTGCCAGCAGCTTACAGGGGGACTATGGCTACACCTTC

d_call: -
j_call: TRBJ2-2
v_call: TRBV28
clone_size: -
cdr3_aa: CASREGVGELFF
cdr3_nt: TGTGCCAGCAGGGAGGGCGTCGGGGAGCTGTTTTTT

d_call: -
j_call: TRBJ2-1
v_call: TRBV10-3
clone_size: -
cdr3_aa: CAIKESSYNEQFF
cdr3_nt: TGTGCCATCAAGGAGAGCTCCTACAATGAGCAGTTCTTC

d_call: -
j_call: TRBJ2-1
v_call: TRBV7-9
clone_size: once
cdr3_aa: CASSLVNYNEQFF
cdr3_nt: TGTGCCAGCAGCTTAGTTAATTACAATGAGCAGTTCTTC

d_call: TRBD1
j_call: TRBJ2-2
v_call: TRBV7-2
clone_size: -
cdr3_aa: CASSLRQGRSGELFF
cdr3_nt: TGTGCCAGCAGCCTTCGACAGGGGAGGTCCGGGGAGCTGTTTTTT

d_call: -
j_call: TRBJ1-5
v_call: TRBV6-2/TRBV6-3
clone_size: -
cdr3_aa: CASTPGGGQPQHF
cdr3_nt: TGTGCCAGCACCCCCGGGGGTGGGCAGCCCCAGCATTTT

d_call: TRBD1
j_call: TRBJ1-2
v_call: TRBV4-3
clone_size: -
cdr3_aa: CASSQDPHRGRSGYTF
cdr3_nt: TGCGCCAGCAGCCAAGATCCCCACAGGGGAAGGAGTGGCTACACCTTC

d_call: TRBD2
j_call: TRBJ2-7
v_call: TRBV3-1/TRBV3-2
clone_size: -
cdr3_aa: CASSLLPGGGGEQYF
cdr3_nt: TGTGCCAGCAGCCTCCTACCGGGAGGCGGGGGAGAGCAGTACTTC

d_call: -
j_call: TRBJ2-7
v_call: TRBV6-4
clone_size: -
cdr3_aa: CAHPPGASYEQYF
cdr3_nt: TGTGCCCACCCCCCAGGGGCCTCCTACGAGCAGTACTTC

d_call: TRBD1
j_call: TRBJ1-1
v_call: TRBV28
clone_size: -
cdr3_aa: CASQGAPTEAFF
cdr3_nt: TGTGCCAGCCAGGGGGCGCCCACTGAAGCTTTCTTT

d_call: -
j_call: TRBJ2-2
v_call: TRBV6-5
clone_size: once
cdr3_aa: CASSYSGGPTGELFF
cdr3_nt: TGTGCCAGCAGTTACTCCGGGGGACCCACCGGGGAGCTGTTTTTT

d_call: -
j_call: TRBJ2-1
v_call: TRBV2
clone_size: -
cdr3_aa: CASEARGAEQFF
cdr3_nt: TGTGCCAGCGAGGCACGAGGTGCTGAGCAGTTCTTC

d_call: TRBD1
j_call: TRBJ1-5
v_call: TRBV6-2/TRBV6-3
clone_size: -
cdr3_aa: CASSYYRGQSNQPQHF
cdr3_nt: TGTGCCAGCAGTTACTATAGGGGGCAAAGCAATCAGCCCCAGCATTTT

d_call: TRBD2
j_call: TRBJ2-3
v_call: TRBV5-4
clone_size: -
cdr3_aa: CASSPRLAGRSDTQYF
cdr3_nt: TGTGCCAGCAGCCCCCGACTAGCGGGAAGGTCAGATACGCAGTATTTT

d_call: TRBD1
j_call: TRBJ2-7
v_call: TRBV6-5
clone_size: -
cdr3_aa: CASSWTGPYEQYF
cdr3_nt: TGTGCCAGCAGTTGGACAGGTCCCTACGAGCAGTACTTC

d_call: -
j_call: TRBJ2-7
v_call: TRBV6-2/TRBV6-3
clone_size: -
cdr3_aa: CASSYGPQERYEQYF
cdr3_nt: TGTGCCAGCAGTTACGGGCCACAGGAGCGCTACGAGCAGTACTTC

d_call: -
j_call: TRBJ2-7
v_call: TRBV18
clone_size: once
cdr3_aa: CASSPPRLAYEQYF
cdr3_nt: TGTGCCAGCTCACCACCTAGACTAGCCTACGAGCAGTACTTC

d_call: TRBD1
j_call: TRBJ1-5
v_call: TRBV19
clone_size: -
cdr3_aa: CASLGQGNSNQPQHF
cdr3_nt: TGTGCCAGCCTCGGACAGGGGAATAGCAATCAGCCCCAGCATTTT

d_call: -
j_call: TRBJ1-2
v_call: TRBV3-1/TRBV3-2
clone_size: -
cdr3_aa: CASSPEAQGNYGYTF
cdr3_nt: TGTGCCAGCAGCCCTGAAGCGCAGGGAAACTATGGCTACACCTTC

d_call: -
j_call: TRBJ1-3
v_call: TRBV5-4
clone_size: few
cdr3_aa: CASSVGDRTSGNTIYF
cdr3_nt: TGTGCCAGCAGCGTGGGTGACAGGACCTCTGGAAACACCATATATTTT

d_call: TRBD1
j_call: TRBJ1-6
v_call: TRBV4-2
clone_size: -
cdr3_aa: CASSQRDRGGSPLHF
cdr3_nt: TGTGCCAGCAGCCAACGGGACAGGGGAGGTTCACCCCTCCACTTT

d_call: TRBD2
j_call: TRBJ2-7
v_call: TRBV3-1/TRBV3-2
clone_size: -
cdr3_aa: CASSPRLAGGVYEQYF
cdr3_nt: TGTGCCAGCAGCCCTCGACTAGCGGGGGGCGTTTACGAGCAGTACTTC

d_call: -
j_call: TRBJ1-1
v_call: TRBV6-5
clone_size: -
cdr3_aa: CASSYGQGDTEAFF
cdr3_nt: TGTGCCAGCAGTTACGGGCAGGGTGACACTGAAGCTTTCTTT

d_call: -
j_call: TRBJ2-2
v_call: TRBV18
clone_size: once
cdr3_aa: CASSPQVPGLSMAGELFF
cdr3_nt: TGTGCCAGCTCACCACAGGTTCCGGGACTCTCTATGGCCGGGGAGCTGTTTTTT